The 22 T cell receptor beta chains reported below all come from one sample, sequenced in a study of T cells after yellow fever vaccination. MiXCR, applied by TCRdb to the 5' RACE reads, yields one record per CDR3 protein. The table records roughly 520,000 distinct CDR3 sequences, around a fifth of them present only once. This sample comprised PBMCs, obtained roughly 20 days after the first yellow fever vaccination. These receptors all stem from a man between 18 and 29 years old who received the YFV17D yellow fever vaccine.

In its sample, this clonotype was seen a few times. This chain uses TRBV10-2 with TRBJ1-5; D not certain. V shed 2 bases and J shed 8 bases, with 10 bases lying between them. Germline lookup yields CDR1 WSHSY and CDR2 SAAADI. The CDR3 contains 13 residues. The CDR3 is CASSELGDKPQHF. The CDR3 DNA reads as TGCGCCAGCAGTGAGCTTGGGGATAAGCCCCAGCATTTT.

In its sample, this clonotype was seen a few times. The chain carries TRBV4-1 and TRBJ2-1; D is possibly TRBD2 (6 bases). Germline CDR1 MGHRA, CDR2 YSYEKL. CDR3 length: 15 residues. The germline V and J ends were trimmed by 1 base and 6 bases, with 13 bases remaining between them. The CDR3 DNA reads as TGCGCCAGCAGCCAAGGGAGGGGATTGGCCAATGAGCAGTTCTTC. Encoded protein: CASSQGRGLANEQFF.

This chain connects TRBV7-2 to TRBJ1-2; 10 bases line up with TRBD1. The CDR3 spans 14 residues. Per the germline V gene, CDR1 is SGHTA and CDR2 is FQGNSA. V shed 4 bases and J 6 bases; nucleotides not matched to a gene: 5. CDR3 DNA: TGTGCCAGCAGCTCGGACAGGGGGTTTGATGGCTACACCTTC. Translation gives CASSSDRGFDGYTF.

The V call is TRBV14, the J call TRBJ2-7, with D possibly TRBD2 on 6 matching bases. CDR1 and CDR2 from the germline V gene are SGHDN and FVKESK. The CDR3 is 14 residues long. V lost 4 bases and J lost 4, with 14 bases in between. The CDR3 protein is CASSRGLLLYEQYV. The CDR3 region has the DNA TGTGCCAGCAGCCGGGGACTCCTACTATACGAGCAGTACGTC.

The table lists this clonotype with a few counts. The V call is TRBV19, the J call TRBJ2-3, with D perhaps TRBD1 or TRBD2 (6 bases each). Between the trimmed V and J ends, which lost 9 bases and 2 bases, there was a span of 18 bases. Germline V CDR1 and CDR2: LNHDA, SQIVND (reference sequence). This CDR3 comprises 15 residues. DNA of the CDR3: TGTGCCAGCAGACCCCAGGAGGGACACACAGATACGCAGTATTTT. Translation gives CASRPQEGHTDTQYF.

The chain recombines TRBV19 with TRBJ2-3; 8 nucleotides line up with TRBD1. This CDR3 is 14 amino acids long. Germline values: CDR1 LNHDA, CDR2 SQIVND (reference sequence). Trimming removed 2 bases from V and 2 bases from J; junction bases left unmatched: 0. The CDR3 sequence is CASSIQGATDTQYF. CDR3 coding DNA: TGTGCCAGTAGTATACAGGGGGCCACAGATACGCAGTATTTT.

The rearrangement joins TRBV29-1 to TRBJ2-2, with 8 bases that match TRBD1. This CDR3 comprises 15 residues. The junction had 7 bases not matched to a gene; V was cut back by 3 bases and J by 4 bases. Germline CDR1 reads SQVTM; CDR2 reads ANQGSEA. For the CDR3, the DNA is TGCAGCGTTGAGGCCAGGGGGCGCAGCACCGGGGAGCTGTTTTTT. Protein: CSVEARGRSTGELFF.

A few counts support this clonotype. V and J are TRBV30 and TRBJ1-6, with D hard to call. Germline V CDR1 and CDR2: GTSNPN, SVGIG (reference sequence). The CDR3 length is 14 residues. Deletions cut 4 bases from V and 8 bases from J, with 15 bases between. The DNA for the CDR3 is TGTGCCTGGAATGTCTGGGGTGAGGATTCACCCCTCCACTTT. It specifies CAWNVWGEDSPLHF.

This clonotype was observed a handful of times. The CDR3 region has the DNA TGTGCCAGCAAGGGATATGGCTACACCTTC. This gives the protein CASKGYGYTF. This chain links TRBV25-1 with TRBJ1-2; D ambiguous. This CDR3 is built from 10 residues. Germline CDR1 and CDR2: MGHDK and SYGVNS. V dropped 7 bases and J dropped 5 bases, with 5 bases sitting between them.

This clonotype was seen repeatedly, ten times or more. This chain joins TRBV5-1 and TRBJ2-1, with 10 bases identical to TRBD2. The V gene's germline CDR1 is SGHRS and CDR2 YFSETQ. Germline trimming cut 4 bases from V and 0 bases from J; bases unmatched to any gene: 7. The CDR3 is made up of 17 amino acids. The CDR3: CASSGSSGGSSYNEQFF. The CDR3 DNA reads TGCGCCAGCAGCGGTTCTAGCGGGGGAAGCTCCTACAATGAGCAGTTCTTC.

A few counts support this clonotype. This chain joins TRBV23-1 and TRBJ2-7; D remains unclear. TRBV23-1 is marked as an open reading frame, function uncertain. The CDR3 is made up of 14 amino acids. The ends were cut back, 3 bases at V and 5 bases at J, with 14 bases in the middle. The CDR3 region has the DNA TGCGCCAGCAGTCATAACCCATTAGGAGACGAGCAGTACGTC. Protein sequence: CASSHNPLGDEQYV.

This clonotype showed up just a few times. The V call is TRBV24-1, the J call TRBJ1-2; no definite D call. The CDR3 has 14 residues. CDR1 and CDR2 from the germline V gene are KGHDR and SFDVKD. The ends were cut back, 1 base at V and 0 bases at J, with 5 bases in the middle. The CDR3 nucleotides read TGTGCCACCAGTGATTTTACATCTAACTATGGCTACACCTTC. This sequence encodes CATSDFTSNYGYTF.

This clonotype was seen more than once but under ten times. The V call is TRBV6-5, the J call TRBJ1-1, with 8 nucleotides matching TRBD1. CDR1 and CDR2 (germline): MNHEY, SVGAGI. The CDR3 sequence is 14 residues long. The V and J ends lost 0 bases and 7 bases, in that order; junction bases with no gene match: 4. The CDR3 loop reads CASSYSTGEFEAFF. The DNA for the CDR3 is TGTGCCAGCAGTTACTCGACAGGGGAATTTGAAGCTTTCTTT.

This sequence joins TRBV20-1 and TRBJ1-5; D is possibly TRBD1 (6 bases). Germline V lookup: CDR1 DFQATT, CDR2 SNEGSKA (reference sequence). Trimming pared 1 base from V and 1 base from J, leaving 8 bases between. This CDR3 contains 14 residues. CDR3 in DNA: TGCAGTGCTAGAGTGGGGGCGAGCAATCAGCCCCAGCATTTT. Its protein product is CSARVGASNQPQHF.

The chain employs TRBV7-6 and TRBJ1-5; D gene uncertain. The length of the CDR3 is 17 residues. V dropped 4 bases and J dropped 0 bases, with 16 bases sitting between them. Germline V gene lookup returns CDR1 SGHVS and CDR2 FNYEAQ. The CDR3 here is CASSSSAEPYSNQPQHF. In DNA, the CDR3 is TGTGCCAGCAGCTCATCCGCGGAACCCTATAGCAATCAGCCCCAGCATTTT.

The rearrangement links TRBV7-9 to TRBJ1-2; TRBD1 matches at 10 bases. The CDR3 consists of 14 residues. Trimming removed 4 bases from V and 3 bases from J; junction bases left unmatched: 2. From germline, CDR1 is SEHNR and CDR2 FQNEAQ (reference sequence). CDR3 protein: CASSWDRGDYGYTF. CDR3 nucleotides: TGTGCCAGCAGCTGGGACAGGGGAGACTATGGCTACACCTTC.

This clonotype appeared many times. The chain carries TRBV5-1 and TRBJ2-1; D is ambiguous. Germline V gene sequence: CDR1 SGHRS, CDR2 YFSETQ. Deletions cut 3 bases from V and 6 bases from J, with 4 bases between. The CDR3 spans 11 residues. CDR3 DNA: TGCGCCAGCAGCTCAACCAATGAGCAGTTCTTC. This codes for CASSSTNEQFF.

The chain uses TRBV3-1 and TRBJ2-3; maybe TRBD2 (7 bases). V was trimmed by 10 bases and J by 3 bases, leaving 20 bases between them. This CDR3 contains 15 residues. The V gene's germline CDR1 is LGHDT and CDR2 YNNKEL (reference sequence). Here the CDR3 DNA reads TGTGCCACCTGCCCCCGGGGGGCGAGGACAGATACGCAGTATTTT. This gives the protein CATCPRGARTDTQYF.

The chain uses TRBV4-1 and TRBJ2-5; TRBD2 aligns across 11 bases. Per the germline V gene, CDR1 is MGHRA and CDR2 is YSYEKL. The ends lost 0 bases at V and 2 bases at J; junction bases unmatched: 8. This CDR3 has 18 amino acids. The CDR3 loop reads CASSQDPNLAGGQETQYF. Here the CDR3 DNA reads TGCGCCAGCAGCCAAGACCCCAATCTAGCGGGGGGACAAGAGACCCAGTACTTC.

The chain has TRBV9 and TRBJ2-2, with 7 bases fitting TRBD1. Germline V lookup: CDR1 SGDLS, CDR2 YYNGEE. This CDR3 is 14 amino acids long. The junction had 4 bases not matched to a gene; V was cut back by 6 bases and J by 2 bases. The CDR3 DNA follows: TGTGCCAGCACCGGGACAGTTAACACCGGGGAGCTGTTTTTT. It codes for CASTGTVNTGELFF.

A single count supports this clonotype. The genes are TRBV27 and TRBJ2-3; weak D call: TRBD2 (6 bases). Germline lookup yields CDR1 MNHEY and CDR2 SMNVEV (reference sequence). The CDR3 extends over 16 amino acids. Trimming shortened V by 3 bases and J by 1 base, and 14 bases separated the two germline ends. DNA for the CDR3: TGTGCCAGCAGTTTTAGAATAGCGGTTGGCACAGATACGCAGTATTTT. Translation: CASSFRIAVGTDTQYF.

This clonotype has just a few counts. CDR3 protein: CASSQASQGTDTQYF. CDR3 nucleotides: TGCGCCAGCAGCCAAGCTAGCCAGGGCACAGATACGCAGTATTTT. The V and J genes are TRBV4-1 and TRBJ2-3, with D perhaps matching TRBD2 (5 bases). Trimming stripped 1 base from V and 1 base from J, with 9 bases between. Germline loops: CDR1 MGHRA, CDR2 YSYEKL. This CDR3 comprises 15 residues.